What follows describes a single T cell receptor (beta chain). Its antigen is still unknown. The junction does not match germline at one end; this may be a read error. The data were obtained in a study of cytomegalovirus exposure and HLA in healthy donors. The CDR3 is made up of 17 amino acids. The V gene's germline CDR1 is SGHAT and CDR2 FQNNGV. Assay used: immunoSEQ multiplex PCR; TCRdb lists only in-frame clones, some missing. The sample lists 150,000 to 200,000 clones, roughly 80% occurring once. Whole-study findings and limits: The classifier was said to identify cytomegalovirus status with high specificity and sensitivity. In vitro experiments confirmed that a few CMV-associated chains were specific for CMV antigens.

The TCR originated in a man between 18 and 35 years old in good health and CMV-seropositive. Sequencing input: PBMCs. The chain links TRBV11-2 to TRBJ2-7; 9 nucleotides line up with TRBD2. Written as DNA, the CDR3 is TGCGCCAGCAGCCAAGATTGGGATAGCGGGAGTCTCCACGAGCAGTACTTC. Its protein product is CASSQDWDSGSLHEQYF. Supplemented by reference TRBV11-2 and TRBJ2-7, the full variable domain reads EAGVAQSPRYKIIEKRQSVAFWCNPISGHATLYWYQQILGQGPKLLIQFQNNGVVDDSQLPKDRFSAERLKGVDSTLKIQPAKLEDSAVYLCASSQDWDSGSLHEQYFGPGTRLTVT.